The 32 T cell receptor beta chains in this list originate from one sample, sequenced in a study of blood T cell repertoires in COVID-19. Using immunoSEQ multiplex PCR, the repertoire was profiled, and TCRdb retains in-frame clones only, with some absent. The data contain about 310,000 clones, around 89% of them singletons. Sequencing was carried out using peripheral blood. The source is a woman aged 40 to 50 with COVID-19, enrolled during active disease.

V usage is TRBV6-5 and J usage is TRBJ1-2, with 10 positions matching TRBD1. This CDR3 has 13 amino acids. Per the germline V gene, CDR1 is MNHEY and CDR2 is SVGAGI. With V trimmed by 2 bases and J by 13 bases, 7 bases remained unmatched. Written as DNA, the CDR3 is TGTGCCAGCAGTTACACATCAAGGGACAGGGGCACCTTC. Translated: CASSYTSRDRGTF.

The rearrangement joins TRBV18 to TRBJ2-2; possibly TRBD2 for D (5 bases). Germline assignment: CDR1 KGHSH and CDR2 LQKENI. CDR3 size: 13 residues. V was clipped by 3 bases and J by 5 bases, with 7 bases between them. The CDR3 protein is CASSPRTTGELFF. The CDR3, as DNA: TGTGCCAGCTCACCTCGGACTACCGGGGAGCTGTTTTTT.

The chain is built from TRBV7-3 and TRBJ1-2, with 12 bases fitting TRBD1. The CDR3 runs 17 residues. CDR1 is SGHTA, CDR2 FQGTGA, per germline. V lost 4 bases and J lost 0; bases outside the gene matches: 6. The CDR3 coding sequence is TGTGCCAGCAGCTCCCCGGGACAGGGGGCTTCTAACTATGGCTACACCTTC. It yields the protein CASSSPGQGASNYGYTF.

As for this clone: Other DNA sequences in this specimen translate into the identical CDR3. The chain links TRBV6-2 or TRBV6-3 to TRBJ2-7; a possible D gene is TRBD2 (5 bases). The V and J ends lost 0 bases and 2 bases respectively, with 5 bases between them. From germline, CDR1 is MNHEY and CDR2 SVGEGT. CDR3 length equals 13 residues. This chain's CDR3 is CASSYSGAYEQYF. The CDR3, as DNA: TGTGCCAGCAGTTACTCCGGGGCCTACGAGCAGTACTTC.

V and J are TRBV2 and TRBJ1-1, with 8 bases lining up with TRBD1. The CDR3 is 14 residues long. The V and J ends lost 7 bases and 4 bases, in that order; junction bases with no gene match: 8. Germline V gives CDR1 SNHLY, CDR2 FYNNEI. CDR3: CASTSGGPGTEAFF. CDR3 coding DNA: TGTGCCAGCACCTCAGGGGGCCCGGGCACTGAAGCTTTCTTT.

The chain carries TRBV11-1 and TRBJ2-1; 8 nucleotides match TRBD2. Germline loops: CDR1 SGHAT, CDR2 FQDESV (reference sequence). The J segment lost 4 bases and the V segment lost 7 bases, leaving 12 bases of the junction unmatched. The CDR3 is 16 amino acids. The CDR3 DNA sequence: TGTGCCAGCACCCACCGGGGGGGGGACACTTACAATGAGCAGTTCTTC. Translated: CASTHRGGDTYNEQFF.

V gene TRBV19 combines with J gene TRBJ1-4, with D tentatively TRBD1 (5 bases). The CDR3 is made up of 13 amino acids. V lost 7 bases to trimming and J lost 8 bases, with 14 bases between them. Per the germline V gene, CDR1 is LNHDA and CDR2 is SQIVND (reference sequence). For the CDR3, the DNA is TGTGCCAGTAACGACGTTGGGGGGGAAAAACTGTTTTTT. Its protein product is CASNDVGGEKLFF. Combining the CDR3 with reference TRBV19 and TRBJ1-4 gives the whole variable domain DGGITQSPKYLFRKEGQNVTLSCEQNLNHDAMYWYRQDPGQGLRLIYYSQIVNDFQKGDIAEGYSVSREKKESFPLTVTSAQKNPTAFYLCASNDVGGEKLFFGSGTQLSVL.

The chain has TRBV5-8 and TRBJ1-6; unclear D gene. Germline-derived CDR1 and CDR2 are SGHTS and YDEGEE. V shed 0 bases and J shed 10 bases, with 11 bases lying between them. The CDR3 is 14 residues long. CDR3 sequence reads: CASSLGVLSSPLHF. In nucleotides, the CDR3 is TGTGCCAGCAGCTTGGGCGTTTTAAGCTCACCCCTCCACTTT.

The J gene is TRBJ2-1, the V gene TRBV10-3, with D perhaps TRBD2 (7 bases). Trimming pared 8 bases from V and 4 bases from J, leaving 12 bases between. Germline lookup yields CDR1 ENHRY and CDR2 SYGVKD. CDR3 length equals 13 residues. The CDR3 spells CAISGGLYNEQFF. In nucleotides, the CDR3 is TGTGCCATCTCGGGGGGCCTTTACAATGAGCAGTTCTTC.

This clone appeared a few times. The V gene is TRBV7-2, the J gene TRBJ1-2; D gene ambiguous. Germline values: CDR1 SGHTA, CDR2 FQGNSA. There are 14 residues in the CDR3. V lost 5 bases to trimming and J lost 8 bases, with 18 bases between them. CDR3 loop: CASSPSRGGEGYTF. The CDR3 coding sequence is TGTGCCAGCAGCCCCAGCCGGGGAGGCGAAGGCTACACCTTC.

The chain uses TRBV5-1 and TRBJ1-6; 9 nucleotides match TRBD1. Per the germline V gene, CDR1 is SGHRS and CDR2 is YFSETQ. V lost 6 bases, J lost 10 bases, and 14 bases stayed unmatched. There are 16 residues in the CDR3. The CDR3, as DNA: TGCGCCAGCACCGAGGACAGGGGAAGGGGTAGGTCACCCCTCCACTTT. Its translation is CASTEDRGRGRSPLHF.

The V call is TRBV5-1, the J call TRBJ1-6; 7 bases are shared with TRBD1. V lost 3 bases to trimming and J lost 5 bases; unmatched junction nucleotides: 5. Germline CDR1 reads SGHRS; CDR2 reads YFSETQ. The length of the CDR3 is 15 residues. CDR3 protein: CASSSEGANNSPLHF. CDR3 nucleotides: TGCGCCAGCAGCTCCGAGGGGGCTAATAATTCACCCCTCCACTTT. Full variable domain (rest looked up from reference TRBV5-1 and TRBJ1-6): KAGVTQTPRYLIKTRGQQVTLSCSPISGHRSVSWYQQTPGQGLQFLFEYFSETQRNKGNFPGRFSGRQFSNSRSEMNVSTLELGDSALYLCASSSEGANNSPLHFGNGTRLTVT.

This sequence joins TRBV7-6 and TRBJ2-5; 8 nucleotides match TRBD1. The germline V gene has CDR1 SGHVS and CDR2 FNYEAQ. Unmatched junction bases numbered 3, after V lost 4 bases and J lost 2 bases. This CDR3 has 14 amino acids. The CDR3 here is CASSSGQGQETQYF. CDR3 in DNA: TGTGCCAGCAGCTCAGGACAGGGACAAGAGACCCAGTACTTC.

V and J are TRBV11-2 and TRBJ2-1, with 7 bases fitting TRBD2. The CDR3 length is 16 residues. The J segment lost 2 bases and the V segment lost 0 bases, leaving 4 bases of the junction unmatched. CDR1 and CDR2 from the germline V gene are SGHAT and FQNNGV. The CDR3 reads CASSLETSGTYNEQFF. The CDR3, as DNA: TGTGCCAGCAGCTTAGAGACCAGCGGGACCTACAATGAGCAGTTCTTC.

As concerns this clone: Additional DNA sequences in this sample encode the identical CDR3. The chain links TRBV7-2 to TRBJ1-2; 9 bases fit TRBD1. V gave up 5 bases and J gave up 1 base; unmatched junction bases: 2. CDR1 and CDR2 (germline): SGHTA, FQGNSA. The length of the CDR3 is 14 residues. CDR3 sequence (DNA): TGTGCCAGCAGCCTGGGACAGGGTAACTATGGCTACACCTTC. Its protein is CASSLGQGNYGYTF.

This clone is a singleton in its sample. The J gene is TRBJ2-7, the V gene TRBV5-1, with D unresolved. Germline V lookup: CDR1 SGHRS, CDR2 YFSETQ. The ends were cut back, 4 bases at V and 2 bases at J, with 7 bases in the middle. This CDR3 has 12 amino acids. The CDR3 DNA reads TGCGCCAGCAGCAACAGCCCCTACGAGCAGTACTTC. It is translated as CASSNSPYEQYF. The complete variable domain, with remaining parts taken from reference TRBV5-1 and TRBJ2-7, reads KAGVTQTPRYLIKTRGQQVTLSCSPISGHRSVSWYQQTPGQGLQFLFEYFSETQRNKGNFPGRFSGRQFSNSRSEMNVSTLELGDSALYLCASSNSPYEQYFGPGTRLTVT.

The chain has TRBV6-5 and TRBJ1-1; tentatively, D is TRBD1 (5 bases). The CDR3 runs to 13 residues. Germline V gene lookup returns CDR1 MNHEY and CDR2 SVGAGI. Trimming pared 6 bases from V and 4 bases from J, leaving 12 bases between. CDR3 sequence: CASRNAGGTEAFF. The CDR3 region has the DNA TGTGCCAGCAGGAACGCGGGGGGCACTGAAGCTTTCTTT.

The J gene is TRBJ1-1, the V gene TRBV12-5; D ambiguous. The length of the CDR3 is 14 residues. Trimming pared 0 bases from V and 0 bases from J, leaving 5 bases between. CDR1 and CDR2 from the germline V gene are LGHNT and FRNRAP. The CDR3 DNA reads as TGTGCTAGTGGTTTGGTACTGCTGAACACTGAAGCTTTCTTT. This gives the protein CASGLVLLNTEAFF.

The CDR3 region is CASSFFDTGELFF. The CDR3 DNA is TGCGCCAGCAGCTTCTTCGACACCGGGGAGCTGTTTTTT. The chain joins TRBV5-1 to TRBJ2-2; D ambiguous. The germline CDR1 and CDR2 sequences are SGHRS and YFSETQ. The CDR3 contains 13 residues. Trimming left V 2 bases short and J 3 bases short, with 5 bases between. Looking up the rest from reference TRBV5-1 and TRBJ2-2 gives the full variable domain: KAGVTQTPRYLIKTRGQQVTLSCSPISGHRSVSWYQQTPGQGLQFLFEYFSETQRNKGNFPGRFSGRQFSNSRSEMNVSTLELGDSALYLCASSFFDTGELFFGEGSRLTVL.

The chain links TRBV10-3 to TRBJ1-4; a weak D match, TRBD1 (5 bases). Germline V CDR1 and CDR2: ENHRY, SYGVKD. V was pared by 5 bases and J by 8 bases, with 15 bases between. This CDR3 spans 14 amino acids. CDR3 amino acids: CAISKAGGEEKLFF. The CDR3 region has the DNA TGTGCCATCAGTAAGGCCGGAGGGGAGGAAAAACTGTTTTTT.

This sequence joins TRBV28 and TRBJ1-3, with D possibly being TRBD1 (6 bases). Deletions cut 5 bases from V and 0 bases from J, with 11 bases between. The V gene's germline CDR1 is MDHEN and CDR2 SYDVKM. The CDR3 is made up of 15 amino acids. CDR3 sequence reads: CASSASGVSGNTIYF. The CDR3 DNA is TGTGCCAGCAGTGCTTCAGGGGTCTCTGGAAACACCATATATTTT.

This clone appeared once. CDR3: CASSQARTGTNYGYTF. In DNA form, the CDR3 reads TGCGCCAGCAGCCAAGCGCGGACAGGAACTAACTATGGCTACACCTTC. The chain is built from TRBV4-3 and TRBJ1-2; 7 bases are a match to TRBD1. Trimming at V came to 1 base and at J to 0 bases, leaving 5 bases not matched to a gene. The germline V gene encodes CDR1 LGHNA and CDR2 YSLEER. CDR3 length equals 16 residues.

The chain combines TRBV9 with TRBJ1-1, with D possibly TRBD1 on 5 matching bases. The CDR3 has 15 amino acids. With 2 bases removed from V and 1 base from J, the gap between germline ends came to 12 bases. Germline CDR1 and CDR2: SGDLS and YYNGEE. The CDR3 region is CASSVLQGANTEAFF. The CDR3 DNA follows: TGTGCCAGCAGCGTGTTACAAGGGGCGAACACTGAAGCTTTCTTT.

The rearrangement links TRBV5-4 to TRBJ1-4; 10 bases are a match to TRBD1. This CDR3 region has 14 residues. Germline CDR1 is SGHNT and CDR2 is YYREEE (reference sequence). Losses at the gene ends were 4 bases for V and 5 bases for J; bases not matched to a gene: 2. The CDR3 bases are TGTGCCAGCAGCACGGGACAGGGGAATGAAAAACTGTTTTTT. Translated, it gives CASSTGQGNEKLFF. The full variable domain, rest sourced from reference TRBV5-4 and TRBJ1-4, is ETGVTQSPTHLIKTRGQQVTLRCSSQSGHNTVSWYQQALGQGPQFIFQYYREEENGRGNFPPRFSGLQFPNYSSELNVNALELDDSALYLCASSTGQGNEKLFFGSGTQLSVL.

The chain carries TRBV7-2 and TRBJ2-1; a possible D gene is TRBD2 (5 bases). Trimming removed 5 bases at V and 12 bases at J, with 14 bases between. Germline values: CDR1 SGHTA, CDR2 FQGNSA. This CDR3 region has 12 residues. The CDR3 region has the DNA TGTGCCAGCAGCCCTACGACTGCGGGGCAGTTCTTC. This codes for CASSPTTAGQFF.

V and J are TRBV28 and TRBJ2-7; perhaps TRBD1 as D (6 bases). The CDR3 extends over 16 amino acids. Trimming cost V 4 bases and J 4 bases, with 20 bases left between them. Germline V gives CDR1 MDHEN, CDR2 SYDVKM. The CDR3: CASSSPSGQRTYEQYF. The CDR3 nucleotides are TGTGCCAGCAGTTCCCCCTCCGGACAGAGAACTTACGAGCAGTACTTC.

This chain joins TRBV4-3 and TRBJ1-6; D is uncertain. The CDR3 contains 13 residues. V was shortened by 1 base and J by 6 bases, with 4 bases between the two germline ends. Per germline, CDR1 LGHNA and CDR2 YSLEER. DNA for the CDR3: TGCGCCAGCAGCCAAGGGGCTAATTCACCCCTCCACTTT. Translated: CASSQGANSPLHF.

V is TRBV7-2 and J is TRBJ1-2; possible D gene TRBD1, 5 bases. V dropped 5 bases and J dropped 8 bases, with 9 bases sitting between them. This CDR3 comprises 11 residues. The germline CDR1 and CDR2 sequences are SGHTA and FQGNSA. CDR3 nucleotides: TGTGCCAGCAGCAGCAGGGCGGGCTACACCTTC. It encodes CASSSRAGYTF.

This chain uses TRBV10-3 with TRBJ1-6; D is undetermined. The length of the CDR3 is 14 residues. Looked up from germline, CDR1 is ENHRY and CDR2 is SYGVKD. Deletions cut 1 base from V and 5 bases from J, with 6 bases between. This CDR3 is CAISELQHNSPLHF. The CDR3 DNA reads as TGTGCCATCAGTGAGTTACAACATAATTCACCCCTCCACTTT.

This chain links TRBV6-9 with TRBJ2-5; perhaps TRBD2 as D (6 bases). The length of the CDR3 is 15 residues. The germline V gene encodes CDR1 MNHGY and CDR2 SVAAGI. The V gene lost 4 bases and the J gene lost 5 bases, with 17 bases spanning the gap. CDR3 bases: TGTGCCAGCAGTTCGGAGGGCAGAGGGAGCGAGACCCAGTACTTC. It encodes CASSSEGRGSETQYF.

The rearrangement links TRBV3-1 (or the pseudogene TRBV3-2) to TRBJ2-1; tentatively, D is TRBD1 (6 bases). Trimming stripped 1 base from V and 14 bases from J, with 9 bases between. This CDR3 has 11 residues. Germline V lookup: CDR1 LGHDT, CDR2 YNNKEL (reference sequence). CDR3 amino acids: CASSQGSGEFF. The CDR3 nucleotides are TGTGCCAGCAGCCAAGGGTCAGGGGAGTTCTTC.

This chain links TRBV2 with TRBJ2-7; possibly TRBD1 for D (6 bases). The V end was cut by 3 bases, the J end by 6 bases, with 18 bases between. The CDR3 has 15 amino acids. CDR1 and CDR2 from the germline V gene are SNHLY and FYNNEI. DNA of the CDR3: TGTGCCAGCAGTGACCTACACTCAGGGGCCAGCGAGCAGTACTTC. Protein product: CASSDLHSGASEQYF.